The clone carrying this T cell receptor beta chain was seen a handful of times. Trimming removed 2 bases at V and 5 bases at J, with 16 bases between. The germline V gene encodes CDR1 WSHSY and CDR2 SAAADI. The length of the CDR3 is 16 residues. After constant-region reverse-primer amplification, full-length variable regions underwent semi-nested PCR with Nested Universal Primer A. TCRdb re-analysed the 5' RACE reads in MiXCR, keeping a single row per CDR3 protein. The sample records nearly 55,000 distinct CDR3 sequences, about 25% being singletons. Sequenced input: tumor-infiltrating naive CD4+ T cells sorted from the breast tumor. The sample's subset: naive CD4+ T cells, CD4+CD45RA+CD25-. The receptor's source is a female donor with breast cancer. The chain couples TRBV10-2 to TRBJ2-4; D tentatively fits TRBD1 or TRBD2 (5 bases each). CDR3: CASSEPGTSHENIQYF. The CDR3 coding sequence is TGCGCCAGCAGTGAGCCCGGGACGTCGCACGAAAACATTCAGTACTTC.